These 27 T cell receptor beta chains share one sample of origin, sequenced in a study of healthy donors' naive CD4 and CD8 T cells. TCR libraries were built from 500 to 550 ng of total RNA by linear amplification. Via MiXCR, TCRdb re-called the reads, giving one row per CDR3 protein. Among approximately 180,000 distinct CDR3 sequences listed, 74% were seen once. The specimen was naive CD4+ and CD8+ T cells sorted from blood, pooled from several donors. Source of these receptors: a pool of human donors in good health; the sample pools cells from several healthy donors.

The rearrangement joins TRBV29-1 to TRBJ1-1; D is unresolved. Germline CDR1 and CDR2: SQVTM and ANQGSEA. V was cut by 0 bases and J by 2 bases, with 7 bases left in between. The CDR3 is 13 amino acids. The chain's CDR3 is CSVEEYENTEAFF. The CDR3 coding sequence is TGCAGCGTTGAAGAGTACGAAAACACTGAAGCTTTCTTT.

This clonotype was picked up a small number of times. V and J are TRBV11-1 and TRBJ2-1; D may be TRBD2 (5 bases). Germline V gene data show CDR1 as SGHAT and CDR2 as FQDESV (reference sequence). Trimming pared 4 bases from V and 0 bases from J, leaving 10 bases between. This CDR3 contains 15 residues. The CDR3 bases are TGTGCCAGCAGCTCGCGAGAGGGCTCCTACAATGAGCAGTTCTTC. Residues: CASSSREGSYNEQFF.

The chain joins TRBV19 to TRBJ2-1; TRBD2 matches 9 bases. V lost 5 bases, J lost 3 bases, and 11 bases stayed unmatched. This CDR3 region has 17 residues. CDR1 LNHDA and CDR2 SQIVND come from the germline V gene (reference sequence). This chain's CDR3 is CASSLSHLAGVYNEQFF. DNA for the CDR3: TGTGCCAGTAGTCTGAGCCATTTAGCGGGAGTCTACAATGAGCAGTTCTTC.

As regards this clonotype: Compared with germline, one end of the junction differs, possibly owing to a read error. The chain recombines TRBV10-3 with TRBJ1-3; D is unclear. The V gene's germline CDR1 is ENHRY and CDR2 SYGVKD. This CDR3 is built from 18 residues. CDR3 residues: CATSGGLKSMGSGNTIYF. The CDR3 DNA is TGTGCCACCAGTGGCGGCTTAAAGTCTATGGGTTCTGGAAACACCATATATTTT.

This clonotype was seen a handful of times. CDR3 in amino acids: CSAARYSREGEQYF. In DNA form, the CDR3 reads TGCAGCGCCGCTCGCTATTCGCGGGAGGGGGAGCAGTACTTC. The V call is TRBV29-1, the J call TRBJ2-7, with 9 bases fitting TRBD2. Germline CDR1 SQVTM, CDR2 ANQGSEA. The V segment lost 7 bases and the J segment 7 bases; nucleotides outside the gene matches: 14. This CDR3 spans 14 amino acids.

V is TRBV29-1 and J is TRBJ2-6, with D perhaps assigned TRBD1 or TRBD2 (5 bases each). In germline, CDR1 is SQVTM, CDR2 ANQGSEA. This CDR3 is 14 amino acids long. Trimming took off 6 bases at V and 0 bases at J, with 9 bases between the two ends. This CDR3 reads CSVPGTSGANVLTF. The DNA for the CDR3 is TGCAGCGTCCCTGGGACCTCTGGGGCCAACGTCCTGACTTTC.

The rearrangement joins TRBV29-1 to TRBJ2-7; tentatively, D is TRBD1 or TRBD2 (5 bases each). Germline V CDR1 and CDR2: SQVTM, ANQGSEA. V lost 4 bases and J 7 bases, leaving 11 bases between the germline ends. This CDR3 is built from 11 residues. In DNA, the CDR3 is TGCAGCGTTGTCGGGGCAGGTGAGCAGTACTTC. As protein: CSVVGAGEQYF.

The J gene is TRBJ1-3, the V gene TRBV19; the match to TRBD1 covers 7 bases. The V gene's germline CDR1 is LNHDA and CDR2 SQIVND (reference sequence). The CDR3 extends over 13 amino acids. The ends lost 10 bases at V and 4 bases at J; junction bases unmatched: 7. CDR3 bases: TGTGCCACCGATACAGGGGCCGGAAACACCATATATTTT. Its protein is CATDTGAGNTIYF. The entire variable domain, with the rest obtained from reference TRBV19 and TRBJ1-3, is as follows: DGGITQSPKYLFRKEGQNVTLSCEQNLNHDAMYWYRQDPGQGLRLIYYSQIVNDFQKGDIAEGYSVSREKKESFPLTVTSAQKNPTAFYLCATDTGAGNTIYFGEGSWLTVV.

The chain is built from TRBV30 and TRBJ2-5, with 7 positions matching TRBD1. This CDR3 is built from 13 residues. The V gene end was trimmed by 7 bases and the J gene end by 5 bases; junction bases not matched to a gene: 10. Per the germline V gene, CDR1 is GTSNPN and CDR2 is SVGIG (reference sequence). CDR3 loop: CASQNRGRETQYF. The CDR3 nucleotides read TGTGCCTCGCAGAACAGGGGACGGGAGACCCAGTACTTC.

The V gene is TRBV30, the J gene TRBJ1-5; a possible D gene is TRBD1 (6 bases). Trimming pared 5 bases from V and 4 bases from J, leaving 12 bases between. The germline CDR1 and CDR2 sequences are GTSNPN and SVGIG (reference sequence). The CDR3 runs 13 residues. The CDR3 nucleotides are TGTGCCTGGGGAAGACAGGATAATCAGCCCCAGCATTTT. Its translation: CAWGRQDNQPQHF.

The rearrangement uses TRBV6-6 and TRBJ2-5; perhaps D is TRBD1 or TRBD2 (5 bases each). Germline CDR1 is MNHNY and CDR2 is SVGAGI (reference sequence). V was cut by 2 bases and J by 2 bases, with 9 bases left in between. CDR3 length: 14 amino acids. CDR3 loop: CASSYTGAQETQYF. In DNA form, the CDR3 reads TGTGCCAGCAGTTACACCGGGGCTCAAGAGACCCAGTACTTC.

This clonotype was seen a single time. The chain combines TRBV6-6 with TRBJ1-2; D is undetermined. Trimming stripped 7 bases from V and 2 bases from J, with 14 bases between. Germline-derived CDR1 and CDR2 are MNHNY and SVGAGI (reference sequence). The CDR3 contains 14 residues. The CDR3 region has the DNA TGTGCCAGCACCCTTCAAACAGCAAACTATGGCTACACCTTC. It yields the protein CASTLQTANYGYTF.

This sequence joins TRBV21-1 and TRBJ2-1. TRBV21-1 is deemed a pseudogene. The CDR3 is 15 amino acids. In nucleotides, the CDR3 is TGTGCCAGCAGCAAGGCAGGATGCGAACCTAATGAGCAGTTCTTC. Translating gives CASSKAGCEPNEQFF.

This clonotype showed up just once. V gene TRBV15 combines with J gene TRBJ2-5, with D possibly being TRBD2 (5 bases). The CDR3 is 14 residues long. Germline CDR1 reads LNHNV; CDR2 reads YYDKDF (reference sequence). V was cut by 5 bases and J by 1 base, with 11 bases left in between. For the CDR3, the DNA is TGTGCCACCAGCCAAAGAGGGATCCAAGAGACCCAGTACTTC. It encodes CATSQRGIQETQYF.

DNA for the CDR3: TGCGCCAGCAGAGAAGGATTTCAACGAATCTACGAGCAGTACTTC. It translates to CASREGFQRIYEQYF. The V and J genes are TRBV5-1 and TRBJ2-7, with D unresolved. Trimming cost V 5 bases and J 3 bases, with 18 bases left between them. CDR1 is SGHRS and CDR2 is YFSETQ in the germline V gene. The CDR3 runs to 15 residues. Full variable domain (rest looked up from reference TRBV5-1 and TRBJ2-7): KAGVTQTPRYLIKTRGQQVTLSCSPISGHRSVSWYQQTPGQGLQFLFEYFSETQRNKGNFPGRFSGRQFSNSRSEMNVSTLELGDSALYLCASREGFQRIYEQYFGPGTRLTVT.

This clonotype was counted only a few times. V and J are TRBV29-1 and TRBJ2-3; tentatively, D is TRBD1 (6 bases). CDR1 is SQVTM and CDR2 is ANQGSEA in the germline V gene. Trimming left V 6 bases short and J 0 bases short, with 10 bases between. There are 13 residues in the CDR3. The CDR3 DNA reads TGCAGCGTCCTCGGACAGAGCACAGATACGCAGTATTTT. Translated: CSVLGQSTDTQYF.

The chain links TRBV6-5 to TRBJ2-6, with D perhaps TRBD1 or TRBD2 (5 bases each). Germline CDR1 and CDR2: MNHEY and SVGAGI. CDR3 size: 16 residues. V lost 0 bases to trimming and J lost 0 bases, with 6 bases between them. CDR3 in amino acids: CASSYSRGSGANVLTF. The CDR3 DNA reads TGTGCCAGCAGTTACTCGAGGGGCTCTGGGGCCAACGTCCTGACTTTC.

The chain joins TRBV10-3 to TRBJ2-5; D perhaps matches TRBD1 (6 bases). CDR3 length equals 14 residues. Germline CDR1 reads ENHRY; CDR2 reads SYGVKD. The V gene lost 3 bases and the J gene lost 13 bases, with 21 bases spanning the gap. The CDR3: CAISDARGTPLPYF. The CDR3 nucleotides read TGTGCCATCAGTGACGCTAGGGGGACACCTCTCCCGTACTTC.

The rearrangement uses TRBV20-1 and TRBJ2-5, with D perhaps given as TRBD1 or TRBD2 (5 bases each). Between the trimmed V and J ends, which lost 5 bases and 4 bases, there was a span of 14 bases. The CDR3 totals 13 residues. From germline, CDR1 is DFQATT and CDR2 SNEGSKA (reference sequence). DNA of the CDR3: TGCAGTGCTCCAAAACATGGGGGAGAGACCCAGTACTTC. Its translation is CSAPKHGGETQYF.

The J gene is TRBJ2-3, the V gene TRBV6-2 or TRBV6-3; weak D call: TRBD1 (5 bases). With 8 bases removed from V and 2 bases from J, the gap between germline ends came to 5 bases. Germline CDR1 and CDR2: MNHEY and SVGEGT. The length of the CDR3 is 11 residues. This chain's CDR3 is CASGATDTQYF. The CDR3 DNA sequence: TGTGCCAGCGGGGCCACAGATACGCAGTATTTT.

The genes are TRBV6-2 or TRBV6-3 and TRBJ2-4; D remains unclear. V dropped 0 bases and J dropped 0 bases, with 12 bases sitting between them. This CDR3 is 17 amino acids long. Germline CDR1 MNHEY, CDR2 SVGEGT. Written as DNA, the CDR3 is TGTGCCAGCAGTTACTCTACCCTAAATCTAGCCAAAAACATTCAGTACTTC. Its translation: CASSYSTLNLAKNIQYF.

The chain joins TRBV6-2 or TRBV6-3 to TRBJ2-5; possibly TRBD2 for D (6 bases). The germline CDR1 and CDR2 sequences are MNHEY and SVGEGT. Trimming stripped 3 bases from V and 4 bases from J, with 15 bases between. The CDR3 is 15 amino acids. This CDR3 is CASSYTGVSGETQYF. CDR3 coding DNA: TGTGCCAGCAGTTATACGGGAGTATCAGGAGAGACCCAGTACTTC.

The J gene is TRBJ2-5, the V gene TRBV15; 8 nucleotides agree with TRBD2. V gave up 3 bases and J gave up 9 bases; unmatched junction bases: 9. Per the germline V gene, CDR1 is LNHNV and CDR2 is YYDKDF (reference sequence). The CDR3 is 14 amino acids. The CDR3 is CATSRGLGGTAQYF. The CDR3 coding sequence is TGTGCCACCAGCAGGGGACTAGGGGGAACCGCCCAGTACTTC.

The CDR3 reads CASGLDRGLTGELFF. CDR3 sequence (DNA): TGTGCTAGTGGTTTGGACAGGGGGCTCACCGGGGAGCTGTTTTTT. J is TRBJ2-2 and V is TRBV12-5; 9 positions agree with TRBD1. CDR1 and CDR2 (germline): LGHNT, FRNRAP. J lost 4 bases, V lost 1 base, and 1 base had no gene match. The CDR3 runs 15 residues.

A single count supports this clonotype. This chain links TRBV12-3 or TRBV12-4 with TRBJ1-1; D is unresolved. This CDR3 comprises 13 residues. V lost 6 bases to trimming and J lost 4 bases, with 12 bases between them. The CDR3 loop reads CASSLSRSTEAFF. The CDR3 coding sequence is TGTGCCAGCAGCCTTAGTAGGAGCACTGAAGCTTTCTTT.

The CDR3 DNA reads TGCAGCGTTGGGGCGGGGTCCGGGGGCTACACCTTC. Translated: CSVGAGSGGYTF. This chain links TRBV29-1 with TRBJ1-2, with D unresolved. The CDR3 runs 12 residues. Looked up from germline, CDR1 is SQVTM and CDR2 is ANQGSEA. V was trimmed by 4 bases and J by 8 bases, leaving 14 bases between them.

CDR3 in DNA: TGTGCCACCAGCAGAGTTAGATGGTGGCGCTGGGACGAGAACACTGAAGCTTTCTTT. It is translated as CATSRVRWWRWDENTEAFF. The V and J genes are TRBV15 and TRBJ1-1, with D possibly TRBD1 on 5 matching bases. Germline loops: CDR1 LNHNV, CDR2 YYDKDF (reference sequence). V gave up 1 base and J gave up 1 base, with 22 bases separating them. The CDR3 has 19 residues.